The table lists the clone carrying this T cell receptor (beta chain) with a few counts. Its specificity is unknown. The record originates from a study of cytomegalovirus exposure and HLA in healthy donors. The CDR3 consists of 13 residues. V lost 2 bases to trimming and J lost 6 bases, with 8 bases between them. CDR1 SGHDT and CDR2 YYEEEE come from the germline V gene. Amplification used 60 Vbeta primers and 13 Jbeta primers. Repertoires were generated with immunoSEQ multiplex PCR, while TCRdb's copy carries only in-frame clones and drops some. The table includes about 82,000 clones, approximately 74% detected once. Whole-study results and caveats: Three of the chains that were CMV-associated were confirmed in vitro to be specific for CMV antigens.

The material sequenced was PBMCs. The clonotype was recovered from a woman aged 45-59 years in good health and CMV-seropositive. This chain connects TRBV5-6 to TRBJ2-2; no firm D call. The CDR3 loop reads CASSFPQAGELFF. CDR3 DNA: TGTGCCAGCAGCTTTCCCCAGGCCGGGGAGCTGTTTTTT.